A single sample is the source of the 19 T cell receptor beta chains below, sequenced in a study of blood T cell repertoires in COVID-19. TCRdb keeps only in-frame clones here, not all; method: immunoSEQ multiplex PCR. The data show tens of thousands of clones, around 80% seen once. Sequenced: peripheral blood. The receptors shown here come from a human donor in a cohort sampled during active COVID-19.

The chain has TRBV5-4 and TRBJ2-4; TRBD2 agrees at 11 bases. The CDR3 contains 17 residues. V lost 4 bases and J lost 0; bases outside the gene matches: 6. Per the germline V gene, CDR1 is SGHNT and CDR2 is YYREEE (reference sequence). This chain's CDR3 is CASSPGLAGLAKNIQYF. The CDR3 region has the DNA TGTGCCAGCAGCCCCGGACTAGCGGGCCTAGCCAAAAACATTCAGTACTTC.

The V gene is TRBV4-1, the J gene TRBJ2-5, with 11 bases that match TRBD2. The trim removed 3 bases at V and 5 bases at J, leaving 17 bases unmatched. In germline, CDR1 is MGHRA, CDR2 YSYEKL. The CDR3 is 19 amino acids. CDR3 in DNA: TGCGCCAGCAGCCAGGGAGGTAGTAGCGGGAGGGCCGGTTGGGAGACCCAGTACTTC. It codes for CASSQGGSSGRAGWETQYF.

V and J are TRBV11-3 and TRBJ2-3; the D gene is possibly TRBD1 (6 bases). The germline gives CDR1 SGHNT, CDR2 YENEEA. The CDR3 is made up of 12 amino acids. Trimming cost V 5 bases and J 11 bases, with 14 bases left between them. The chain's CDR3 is CASSQGQQRQYF. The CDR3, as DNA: TGTGCCAGCAGCCAGGGGCAGCAACGGCAGTATTTT.

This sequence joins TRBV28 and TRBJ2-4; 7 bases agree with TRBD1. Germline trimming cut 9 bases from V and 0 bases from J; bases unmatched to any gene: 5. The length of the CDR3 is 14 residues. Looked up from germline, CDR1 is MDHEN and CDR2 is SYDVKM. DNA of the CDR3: TGTGCCAGTGGGACAGCTAGAGCCAAAAACATTCAGTACTTC. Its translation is CASGTARAKNIQYF.

In DNA form, the CDR3 reads TGTGCCAGCAGTTTGACAGGGATCGACTCCTACGAGCAGTACTTC. Protein sequence: CASSLTGIDSYEQYF. The rearrangement joins TRBV28 to TRBJ2-7; 7 positions agree with TRBD1. The CDR3 has 15 amino acids. After removal of 3 bases from V and 0 bases from J, the junction contained 5 bases not matched to a gene. Per the germline V gene, CDR1 is MDHEN and CDR2 is SYDVKM.

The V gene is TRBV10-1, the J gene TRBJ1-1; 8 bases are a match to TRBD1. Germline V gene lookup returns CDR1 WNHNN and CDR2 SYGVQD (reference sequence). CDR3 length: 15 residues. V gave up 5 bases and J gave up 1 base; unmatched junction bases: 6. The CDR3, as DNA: TGCGCCAGCAGTTCACGGACAGGGCCGAACACTGAAGCTTTCTTT. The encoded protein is CASSSRTGPNTEAFF.

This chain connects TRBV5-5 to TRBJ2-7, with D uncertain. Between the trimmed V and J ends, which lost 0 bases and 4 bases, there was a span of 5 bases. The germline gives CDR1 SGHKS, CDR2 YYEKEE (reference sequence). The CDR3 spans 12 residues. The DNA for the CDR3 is TGTGCCAGCAGCTTGGCAGAATACGAGCAGTACTTC. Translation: CASSLAEYEQYF.

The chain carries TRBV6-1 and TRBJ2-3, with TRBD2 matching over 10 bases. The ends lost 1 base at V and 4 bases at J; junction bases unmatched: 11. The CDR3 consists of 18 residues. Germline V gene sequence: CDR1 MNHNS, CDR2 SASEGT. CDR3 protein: CASSEELAGVRGSDTQYF. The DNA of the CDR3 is TGTGCCAGCAGTGAAGAGCTAGCGGGAGTGAGAGGCTCAGATACGCAGTATTTT.

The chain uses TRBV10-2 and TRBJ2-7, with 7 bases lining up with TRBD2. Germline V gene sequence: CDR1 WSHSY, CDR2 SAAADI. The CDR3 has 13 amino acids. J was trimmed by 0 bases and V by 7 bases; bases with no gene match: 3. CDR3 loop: CASKPSGSYEQYF. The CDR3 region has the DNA TGCGCCAGCAAGCCTAGCGGCTCCTACGAGCAGTACTTC.

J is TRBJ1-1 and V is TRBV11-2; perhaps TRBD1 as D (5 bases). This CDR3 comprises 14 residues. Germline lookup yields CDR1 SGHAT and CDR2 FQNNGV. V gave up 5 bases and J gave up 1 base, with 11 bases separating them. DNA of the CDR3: TGTGCCAGCAGCCCGACAGCGGGGAACACTGAAGCTTTCTTT. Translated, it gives CASSPTAGNTEAFF.

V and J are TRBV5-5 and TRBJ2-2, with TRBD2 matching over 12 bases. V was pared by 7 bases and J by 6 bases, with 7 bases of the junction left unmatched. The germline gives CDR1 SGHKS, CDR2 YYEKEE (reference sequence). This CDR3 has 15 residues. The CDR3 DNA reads TGTGCCAGCCAACTAGCGGGAGGTACGGCCGGGGAGCTGTTTTTT. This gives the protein CASQLAGGTAGELFF.

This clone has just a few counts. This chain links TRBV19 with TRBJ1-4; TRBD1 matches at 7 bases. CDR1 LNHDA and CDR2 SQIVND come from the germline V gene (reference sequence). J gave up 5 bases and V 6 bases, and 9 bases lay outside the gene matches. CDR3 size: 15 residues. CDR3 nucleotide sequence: TGTGCCAGTAGCAACAGGGGAATTGGAAATGAAAAACTGTTTTTT. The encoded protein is CASSNRGIGNEKLFF.

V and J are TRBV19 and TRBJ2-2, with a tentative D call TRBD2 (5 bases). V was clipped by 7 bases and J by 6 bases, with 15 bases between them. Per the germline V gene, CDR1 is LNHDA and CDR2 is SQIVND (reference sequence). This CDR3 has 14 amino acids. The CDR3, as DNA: TGTGCCAGTACCCCGGGAACCTCTGCCGGGGAGCTGTTTTTT. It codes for CASTPGTSAGELFF.

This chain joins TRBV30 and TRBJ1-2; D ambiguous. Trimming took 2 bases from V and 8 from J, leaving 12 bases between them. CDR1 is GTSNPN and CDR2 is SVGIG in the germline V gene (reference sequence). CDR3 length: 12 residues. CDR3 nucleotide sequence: TGTGCCTGGAGTCCTACTGGAGGAGGCTACACCTTC. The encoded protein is CAWSPTGGGYTF.

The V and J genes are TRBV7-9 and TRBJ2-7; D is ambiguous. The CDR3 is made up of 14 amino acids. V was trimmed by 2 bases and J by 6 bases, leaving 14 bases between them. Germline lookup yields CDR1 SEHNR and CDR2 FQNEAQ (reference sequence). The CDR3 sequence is CASSLNPLLREQYF. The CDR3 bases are TGTGCCAGCAGCTTAAACCCCCTTCTACGCGAGCAGTACTTC.

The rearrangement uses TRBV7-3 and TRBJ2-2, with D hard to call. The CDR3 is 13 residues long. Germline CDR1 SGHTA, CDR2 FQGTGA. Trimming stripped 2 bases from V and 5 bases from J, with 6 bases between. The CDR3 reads CASSLEATGELFF. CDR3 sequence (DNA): TGTGCCAGCAGCTTAGAGGCGACCGGGGAGCTGTTTTTT.

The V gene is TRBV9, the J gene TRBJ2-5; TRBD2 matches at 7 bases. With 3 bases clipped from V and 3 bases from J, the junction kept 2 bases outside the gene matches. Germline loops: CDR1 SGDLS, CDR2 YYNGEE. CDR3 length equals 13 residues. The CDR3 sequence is CASSDAGEETQYF. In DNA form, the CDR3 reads TGTGCCAGCAGCGACGCGGGAGAAGAGACCCAGTACTTC.

As DNA, the CDR3 is TGTGCCAGCAGCTTGGCTAGCGGTTTTACCGGGGAGCTGTTTTTT. Translated: CASSLASGFTGELFF. The gene calls are TRBV5-4 and TRBJ2-2; 7 nucleotides match TRBD2. Germline CDR1 is SGHNT and CDR2 is YYREEE (reference sequence). The length of the CDR3 is 15 residues. The V and J ends lost 0 bases and 5 bases, in that order; junction bases with no gene match: 4.

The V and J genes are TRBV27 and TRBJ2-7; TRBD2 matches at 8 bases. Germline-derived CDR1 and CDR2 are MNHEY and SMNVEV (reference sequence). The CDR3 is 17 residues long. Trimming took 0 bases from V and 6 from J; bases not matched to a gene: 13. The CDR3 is CASSLSGTRGALAEQYF. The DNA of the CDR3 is TGTGCCAGCAGTTTATCGGGGACTAGAGGAGCTCTGGCCGAGCAGTACTTC.